The subject of this entry is one T cell receptor (beta chain). Each CDR3 protein gets one entry after TCRdb re-called the RACE reads with MiXCR. The sample has 380,000 or so distinct CDR3 sequences, over 5% seen once. The time point: pre-sensitization, week 0. Treatment given: therapeutic diphenylcyclopropenone sensitization with weekly scalp DPC. Blood was collected ahead of every patch test applied. The data derive from a study of human T cells and chemical hapten exposure. Study-wide context: Variability of per-sample TCR yields stemmed mainly from small differences in pooled library volume.

The CDR3 spans 19 residues. Trimming removed 5 bases from V and 0 bases from J; junction bases left unmatched: 13. Sequenced material: whole blood, taken in connection with sensitization to the hapten diphenylcyclopropenone (DPC). The TCR was taken from a woman aged 18-29 years with alopecia areata. Some clones in this sample may be carry-over from other donors' samples. The chain has TRBV12-3 or TRBV12-4 and TRBJ2-1; 10 bases are a match to TRBD2. Written as DNA, the CDR3 is TGTGCCAGCAGTCCAGCGGCGGGAGCGGGGGGGCCCTCCTACAATGAGCAGTTCTTC. Translation gives CASSPAAGAGGPSYNEQFF.